The T cell receptor beta chain described here comes from a study of breast tumors, draining lymph nodes, adjacent tissues. The study's findings and limits: Compared with lymph nodes, tumors were less diverse; compared with nontumor tissue, more. Tumor and nontumor repertoires were significantly more similar in luminal-like than in basal-like breast cancer. Tumor T cell lymph node origin was a supported hypothesis, not proven. Findings are consistent with lymph node origin and intratumoral expansion of most tumor T cells.

TCRdb used MiXCR to reprocess the multiplex PCR reads, holding one entry per CDR3 protein. The table includes approximately 250,000 distinct CDR3 sequences, less than 40% detected once. The lymph nodes were axillary draining lymph nodes from breast cancer patients. This clonotype was found many times. Its antigen is as yet unknown. The CDR3 is made up of 15 amino acids. Trimming stripped 5 bases from V and 4 bases from J, with 15 bases between. CDR1 LNHDA and CDR2 SQIVND come from the germline V gene (reference sequence). The material sequenced was axillary lymph node tissue. This chain joins TRBV19 and TRBJ1-5; a weak D match, TRBD1 (6 bases). The sequence was obtained from a female donor with breast cancer. Some clones in this sample may be carry-over from other donors' samples. The CDR3 sequence: CASSRQRGHNQPQHF. In nucleotides, the CDR3 is TGTGCCAGTAGTCGGCAGCGGGGGCATAATCAGCCCCAGCATTTT.